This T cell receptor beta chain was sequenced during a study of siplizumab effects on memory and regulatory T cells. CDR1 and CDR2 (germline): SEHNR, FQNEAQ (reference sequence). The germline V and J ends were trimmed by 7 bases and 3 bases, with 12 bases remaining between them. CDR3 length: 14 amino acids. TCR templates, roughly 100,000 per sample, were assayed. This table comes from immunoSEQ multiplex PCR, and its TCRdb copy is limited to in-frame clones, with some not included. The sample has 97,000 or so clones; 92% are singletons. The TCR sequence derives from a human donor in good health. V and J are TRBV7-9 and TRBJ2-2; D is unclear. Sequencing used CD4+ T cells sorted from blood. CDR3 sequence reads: CASITPPYTGELFF. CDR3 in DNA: TGTGCCAGCATCACCCCTCCCTACACCGGGGAGCTGTTTTTT.